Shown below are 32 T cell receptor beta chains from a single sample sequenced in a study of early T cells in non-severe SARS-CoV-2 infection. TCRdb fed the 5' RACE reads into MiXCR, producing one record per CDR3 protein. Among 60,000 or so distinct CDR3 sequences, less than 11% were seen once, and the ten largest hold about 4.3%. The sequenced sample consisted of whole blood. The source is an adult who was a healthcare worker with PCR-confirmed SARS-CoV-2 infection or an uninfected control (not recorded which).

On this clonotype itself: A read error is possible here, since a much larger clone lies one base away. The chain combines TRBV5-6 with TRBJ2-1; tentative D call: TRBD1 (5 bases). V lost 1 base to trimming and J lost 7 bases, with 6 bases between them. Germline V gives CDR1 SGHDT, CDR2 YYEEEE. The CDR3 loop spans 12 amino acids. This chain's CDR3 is CASSLQGNEQFF. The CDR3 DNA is TGTGCCAGCAGCTTGCAGGGTAATGAGCAGTTCTTC. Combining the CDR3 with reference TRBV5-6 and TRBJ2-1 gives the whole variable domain DAGVTQSPTHLIKTRGQQVTLRCSPKSGHDTVSWYQQALGQGPQFIFQYYEEEERQRGNFPDRFSGHQFPNYSSELNVNALLLGDSALYLCASSLQGNEQFFGPGTRLTVL.

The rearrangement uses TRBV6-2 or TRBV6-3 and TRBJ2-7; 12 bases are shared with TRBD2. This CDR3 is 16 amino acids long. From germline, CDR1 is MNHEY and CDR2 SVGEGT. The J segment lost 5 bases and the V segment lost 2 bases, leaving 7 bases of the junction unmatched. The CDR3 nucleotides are TGTGCCAGCAGTTACCACCTACGACTAGCGGGAGACGAGCAGTACTTC. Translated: CASSYHLRLAGDEQYF.

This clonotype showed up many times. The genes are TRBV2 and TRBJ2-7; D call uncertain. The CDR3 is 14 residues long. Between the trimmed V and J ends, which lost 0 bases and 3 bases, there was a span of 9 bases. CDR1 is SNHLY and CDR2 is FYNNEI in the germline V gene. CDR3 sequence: CASSEARGRYEQYF. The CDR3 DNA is TGTGCCAGCAGTGAAGCGCGTGGGCGCTACGAGCAGTACTTC.

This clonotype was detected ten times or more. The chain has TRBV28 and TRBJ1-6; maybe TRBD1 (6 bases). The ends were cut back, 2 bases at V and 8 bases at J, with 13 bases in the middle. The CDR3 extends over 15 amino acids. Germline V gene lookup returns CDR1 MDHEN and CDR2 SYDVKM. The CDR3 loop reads CASSLQTGPYSPLHF. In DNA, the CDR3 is TGTGCCAGCAGTTTACAAACAGGGCCTTATTCACCCCTCCACTTT.

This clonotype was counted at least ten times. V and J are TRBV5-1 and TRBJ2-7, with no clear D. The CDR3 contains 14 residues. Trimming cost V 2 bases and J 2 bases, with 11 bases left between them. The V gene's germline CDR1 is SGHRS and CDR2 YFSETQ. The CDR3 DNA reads TGCGCCAGCAGCTTACAAAGGGAAGCCTACGAGCAGTACTTC. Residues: CASSLQREAYEQYF.

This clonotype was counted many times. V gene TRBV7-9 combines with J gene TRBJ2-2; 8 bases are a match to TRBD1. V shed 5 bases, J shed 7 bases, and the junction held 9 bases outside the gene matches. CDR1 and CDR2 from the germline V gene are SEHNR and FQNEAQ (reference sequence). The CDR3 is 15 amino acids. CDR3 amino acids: CASSETGGWSGELFF. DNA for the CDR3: TGTGCCAGCAGCGAAACAGGGGGTTGGAGCGGGGAGCTGTTTTTT.

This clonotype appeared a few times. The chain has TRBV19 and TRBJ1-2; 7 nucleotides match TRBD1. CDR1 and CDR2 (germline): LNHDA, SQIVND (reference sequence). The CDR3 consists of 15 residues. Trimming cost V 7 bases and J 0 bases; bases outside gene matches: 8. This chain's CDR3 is CASTPGQSSNYGYTF. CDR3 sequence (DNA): TGTGCCAGTACCCCGGGACAGTCTTCTAACTATGGCTACACCTTC.

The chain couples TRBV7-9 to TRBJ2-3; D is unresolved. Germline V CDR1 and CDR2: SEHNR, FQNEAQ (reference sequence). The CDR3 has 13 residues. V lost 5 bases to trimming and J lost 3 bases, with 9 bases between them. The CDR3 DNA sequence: TGTGCCAGCAGCCCGACGTCGACAGATACGCAGTATTTT. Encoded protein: CASSPTSTDTQYF.

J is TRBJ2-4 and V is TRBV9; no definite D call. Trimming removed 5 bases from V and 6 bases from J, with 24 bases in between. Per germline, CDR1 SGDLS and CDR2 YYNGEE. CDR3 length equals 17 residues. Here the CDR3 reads CASSHSPAPDLGNIQYF. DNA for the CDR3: TGTGCCAGCAGTCATTCCCCAGCCCCCGACCTAGGAAACATTCAGTACTTC.

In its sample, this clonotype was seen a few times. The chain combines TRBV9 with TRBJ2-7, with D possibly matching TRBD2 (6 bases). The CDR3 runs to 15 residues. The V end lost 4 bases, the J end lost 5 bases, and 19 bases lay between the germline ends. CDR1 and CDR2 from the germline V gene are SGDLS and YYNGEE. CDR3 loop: CASSSAPGVFDEQYF. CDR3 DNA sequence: TGTGCCAGCAGCTCCGCGCCGGGGGTATTCGACGAGCAGTACTTC.

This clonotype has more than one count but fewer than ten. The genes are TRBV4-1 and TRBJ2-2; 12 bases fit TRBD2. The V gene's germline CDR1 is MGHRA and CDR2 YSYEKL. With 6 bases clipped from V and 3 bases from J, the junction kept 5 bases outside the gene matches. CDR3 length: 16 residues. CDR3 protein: CASRFLAGGDTGELFF. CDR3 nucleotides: TGCGCCAGCAGATTTCTAGCGGGAGGGGACACCGGGGAGCTGTTTTTT.

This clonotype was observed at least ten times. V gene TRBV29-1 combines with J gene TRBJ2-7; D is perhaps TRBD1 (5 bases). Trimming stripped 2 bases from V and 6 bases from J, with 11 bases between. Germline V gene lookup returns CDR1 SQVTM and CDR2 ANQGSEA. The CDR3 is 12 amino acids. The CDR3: CSVENYQGEQYF. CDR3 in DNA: TGCAGCGTTGAAAACTATCAGGGCGAGCAGTACTTC.

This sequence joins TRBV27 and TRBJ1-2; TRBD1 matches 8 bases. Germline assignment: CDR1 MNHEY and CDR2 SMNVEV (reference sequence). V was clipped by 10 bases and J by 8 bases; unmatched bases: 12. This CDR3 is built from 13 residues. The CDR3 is CATSSSGGRGYTF. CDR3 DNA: TGTGCCACCTCATCCTCAGGGGGCCGGGGCTACACCTTC.

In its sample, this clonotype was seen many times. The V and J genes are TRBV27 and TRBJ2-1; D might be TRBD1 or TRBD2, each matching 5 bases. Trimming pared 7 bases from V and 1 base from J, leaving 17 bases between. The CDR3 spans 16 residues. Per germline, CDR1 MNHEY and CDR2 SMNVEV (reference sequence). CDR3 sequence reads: CASIPRGDGSYNEQFF. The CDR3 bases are TGTGCCAGCATCCCGAGAGGGGACGGGTCCTACAATGAGCAGTTCTTC.

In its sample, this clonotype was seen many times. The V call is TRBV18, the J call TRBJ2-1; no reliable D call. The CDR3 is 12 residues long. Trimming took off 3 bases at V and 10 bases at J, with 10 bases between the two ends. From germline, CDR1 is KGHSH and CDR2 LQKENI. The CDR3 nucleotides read TGTGCCAGCTCACCTGGGGTAGAGGAGCAGTTCTTC. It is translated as CASSPGVEEQFF.

Here the CDR3 DNA reads TGTGCCAGTAGTACCCCGGGGAGTACGCAGTATTTT. It specifies CASSTPGSTQYF. This rearrangement joins TRBV19 to TRBJ2-3; tentatively, D is TRBD2 (5 bases). Germline V gene data show CDR1 as LNHDA and CDR2 as SQIVND (reference sequence). The V and J ends lost 4 bases and 8 bases respectively, with 10 bases between them. CDR3 length equals 12 residues.

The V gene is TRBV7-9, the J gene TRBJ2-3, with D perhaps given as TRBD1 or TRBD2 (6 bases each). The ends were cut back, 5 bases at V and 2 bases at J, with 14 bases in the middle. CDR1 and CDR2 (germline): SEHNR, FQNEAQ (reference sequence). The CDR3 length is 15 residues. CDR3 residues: CASSPGRGVTDTQYF. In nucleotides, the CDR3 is TGTGCCAGCAGCCCCGGTAGGGGGGTCACAGATACGCAGTATTTT.

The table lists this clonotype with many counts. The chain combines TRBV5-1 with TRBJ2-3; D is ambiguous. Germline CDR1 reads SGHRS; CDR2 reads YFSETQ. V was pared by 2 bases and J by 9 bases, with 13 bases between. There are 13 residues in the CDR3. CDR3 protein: CASSFDPSETQYF. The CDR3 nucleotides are TGCGCCAGCAGCTTCGATCCGAGCGAGACGCAGTATTTT.

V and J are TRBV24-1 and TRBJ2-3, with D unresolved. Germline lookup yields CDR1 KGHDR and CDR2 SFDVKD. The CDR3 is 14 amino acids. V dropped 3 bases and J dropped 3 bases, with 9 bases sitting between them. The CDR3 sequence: CATSDPLGTDTQYF. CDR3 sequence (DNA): TGTGCCACCAGTGATCCACTGGGAACAGATACGCAGTATTTT.

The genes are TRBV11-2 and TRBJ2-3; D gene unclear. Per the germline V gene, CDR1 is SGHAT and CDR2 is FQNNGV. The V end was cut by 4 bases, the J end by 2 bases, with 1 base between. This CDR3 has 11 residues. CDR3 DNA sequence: TGTGCCAGCAGCTACACAGATACGCAGTATTTT. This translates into CASSYTDTQYF.

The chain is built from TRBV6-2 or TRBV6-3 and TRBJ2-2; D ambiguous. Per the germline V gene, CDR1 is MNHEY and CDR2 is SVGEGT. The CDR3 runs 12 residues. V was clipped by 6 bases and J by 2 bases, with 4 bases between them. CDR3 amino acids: CASRRNTGELFF. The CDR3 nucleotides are TGTGCCAGCAGAAGAAACACCGGGGAGCTGTTTTTT.

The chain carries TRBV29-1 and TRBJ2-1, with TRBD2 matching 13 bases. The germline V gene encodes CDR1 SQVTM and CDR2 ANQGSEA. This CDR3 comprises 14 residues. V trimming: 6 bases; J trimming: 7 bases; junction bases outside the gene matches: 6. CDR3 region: CSVGGLAGVNEQFF. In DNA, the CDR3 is TGCAGCGTGGGCGGACTAGCGGGAGTAAATGAGCAGTTCTTC.

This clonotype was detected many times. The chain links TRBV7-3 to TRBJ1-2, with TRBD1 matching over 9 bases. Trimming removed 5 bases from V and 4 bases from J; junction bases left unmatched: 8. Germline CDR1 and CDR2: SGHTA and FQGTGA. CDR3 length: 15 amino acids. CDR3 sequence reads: CASSPSGQGFYGYTF. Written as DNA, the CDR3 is TGTGCCAGCAGCCCCTCGGGACAGGGATTCTATGGCTACACCTTC.

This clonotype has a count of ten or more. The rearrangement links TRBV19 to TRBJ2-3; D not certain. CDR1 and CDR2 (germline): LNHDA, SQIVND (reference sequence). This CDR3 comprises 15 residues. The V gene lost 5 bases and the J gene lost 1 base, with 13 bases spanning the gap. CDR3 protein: CASSLIWLGTDTQYF. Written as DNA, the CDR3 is TGTGCCAGTAGTCTCATATGGCTAGGCACAGATACGCAGTATTTT.

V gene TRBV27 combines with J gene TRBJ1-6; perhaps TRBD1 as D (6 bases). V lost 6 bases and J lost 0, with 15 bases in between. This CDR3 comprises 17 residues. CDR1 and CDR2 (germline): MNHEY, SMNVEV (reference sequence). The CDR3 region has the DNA TGTGCCAGCAGCTCGGGGGGCTCCAGCTCCTATAATTCACCCCTCCACTTT. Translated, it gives CASSSGGSSSYNSPLHF.

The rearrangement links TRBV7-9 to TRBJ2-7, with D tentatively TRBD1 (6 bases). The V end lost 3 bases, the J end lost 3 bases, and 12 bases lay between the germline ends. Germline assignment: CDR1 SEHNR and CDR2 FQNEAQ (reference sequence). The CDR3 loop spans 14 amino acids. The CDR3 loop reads CASSLDSDLYEQYF. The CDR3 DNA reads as TGTGCCAGCAGCTTGGACAGTGATCTCTACGAGCAGTACTTC.

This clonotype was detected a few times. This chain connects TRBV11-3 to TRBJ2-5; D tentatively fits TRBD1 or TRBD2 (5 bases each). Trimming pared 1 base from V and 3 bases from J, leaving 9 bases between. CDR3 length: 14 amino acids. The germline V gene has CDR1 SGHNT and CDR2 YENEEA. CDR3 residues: CASSLVRGKETQYF. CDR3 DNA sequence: TGTGCCAGCAGCTTAGTGAGGGGAAAAGAGACCCAGTACTTC.

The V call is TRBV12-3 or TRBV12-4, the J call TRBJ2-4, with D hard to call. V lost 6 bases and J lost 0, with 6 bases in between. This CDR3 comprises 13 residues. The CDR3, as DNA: TGTGCCAGCAGGGGCCTAGCCAAAAACATTCAGTACTTC. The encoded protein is CASRGLAKNIQYF.

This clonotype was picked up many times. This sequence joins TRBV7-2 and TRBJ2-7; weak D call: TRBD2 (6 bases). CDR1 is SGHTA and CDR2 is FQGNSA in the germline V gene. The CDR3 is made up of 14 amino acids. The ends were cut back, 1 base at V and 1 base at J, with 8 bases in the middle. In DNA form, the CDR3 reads TGTGCCAGCAGCTTAGACCGGGGGTCCTACGAGCAGTACTTC. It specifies CASSLDRGSYEQYF.

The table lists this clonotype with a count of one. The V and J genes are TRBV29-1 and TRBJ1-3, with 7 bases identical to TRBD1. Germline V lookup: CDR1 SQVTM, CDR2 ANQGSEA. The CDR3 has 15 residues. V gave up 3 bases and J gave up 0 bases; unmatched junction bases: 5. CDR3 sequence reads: CSVEGQQSSGNTIYF. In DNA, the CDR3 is TGCAGCGTTGAGGGACAGCAGAGCTCTGGAAACACCATATATTTT.

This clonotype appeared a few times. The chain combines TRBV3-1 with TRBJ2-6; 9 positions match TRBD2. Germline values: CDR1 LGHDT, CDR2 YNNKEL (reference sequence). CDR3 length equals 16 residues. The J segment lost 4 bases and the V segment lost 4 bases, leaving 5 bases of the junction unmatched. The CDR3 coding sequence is TGTGCCAGCAGCCGGCTAGCGGGACCCGGGGCCAACGTCCTGACTTTC. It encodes CASSRLAGPGANVLTF.

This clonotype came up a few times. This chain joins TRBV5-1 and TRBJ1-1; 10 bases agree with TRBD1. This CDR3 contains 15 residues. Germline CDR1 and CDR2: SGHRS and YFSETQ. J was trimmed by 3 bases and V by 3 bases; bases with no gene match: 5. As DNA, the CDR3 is TGCGCCAGCAGCTCGGACAGGGGGTCGGACACTGAAGCTTTCTTT. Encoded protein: CASSSDRGSDTEAFF.